The source of this T cell receptor beta chain is a study of blood T cell repertoires in COVID-19. On the study more broadly: Acute-phase and convalescent COVID-19 samples originated in the United States, Italy and Spain. PBMCs, B-cell-depleted T cells, or T cells provided the cDNA or gDNA that made up the material.

This CDR3 has 14 residues. V gave up 6 bases and J gave up 2 bases, with 10 bases separating them. CDR1 and CDR2 from the germline V gene are SGHDN and FVKESK. Using immunoSEQ multiplex PCR, the repertoire was profiled, and TCRdb retains in-frame clones only, with some absent. Of some 44,000 clones detected, approximately 80% appear once; the ten largest clones hold more than 20%. Sequencing used peripheral blood. This chain links TRBV14 with TRBJ1-4; no clear D. This receptor was taken from a woman in her sixties or seventies with acute or convalescent COVID-19. The CDR3 nucleotides read TGTGCCAGCAGTCCGGACTTCACTAATGAAAAACTGTTTTTT. As protein: CASSPDFTNEKLFF.